This T cell receptor (beta chain) stems from a study of human T cells and chemical hapten exposure. Across the whole study: Upper back patch tests used 0.01% DPC, scored after 6 days.

Per germline, CDR1 SQVTM and CDR2 ANQGSEA. CDR3 length: 13 residues. V shed 8 bases, J shed 6 bases, and the junction held 8 bases outside the gene matches. Time point here: pre-sensitization, week 0. Treatment: therapeutic diphenylcyclopropenone sensitization with weekly scalp DPC. Researchers sampled blood before each patch test went on. Attachment of unique molecular identifiers to individual cDNA molecules was performed in the library. Methods used by the authors: Counts of TCRs in each sample centred on a median of roughly 89,000 and extended from around 24,000 to 710,000. MiXCR, run by TCRdb on the RACE reads, gives a single entry per CDR3 protein. The V and J calls were not made by the authors but by TCRdb's processing. Among approximately 260,000 distinct CDR3 sequences listed, roughly 8.9% were seen once.

V gene TRBV29-1 combines with J gene TRBJ2-2, with 8 bases aligning to TRBD1. The sequencing used whole blood, collected in connection with sensitization to the hapten diphenylcyclopropenone (DPC). The receptor was isolated from a woman between 40 and 55 years old with alopecia areata. Some clones in this sample may be carry-over from other donors' samples. The CDR3 here is CSTSDRGPGELFF. CDR3 sequence (DNA): TGCAGCACCTCCGACAGGGGACCCGGGGAGCTGTTTTTT.